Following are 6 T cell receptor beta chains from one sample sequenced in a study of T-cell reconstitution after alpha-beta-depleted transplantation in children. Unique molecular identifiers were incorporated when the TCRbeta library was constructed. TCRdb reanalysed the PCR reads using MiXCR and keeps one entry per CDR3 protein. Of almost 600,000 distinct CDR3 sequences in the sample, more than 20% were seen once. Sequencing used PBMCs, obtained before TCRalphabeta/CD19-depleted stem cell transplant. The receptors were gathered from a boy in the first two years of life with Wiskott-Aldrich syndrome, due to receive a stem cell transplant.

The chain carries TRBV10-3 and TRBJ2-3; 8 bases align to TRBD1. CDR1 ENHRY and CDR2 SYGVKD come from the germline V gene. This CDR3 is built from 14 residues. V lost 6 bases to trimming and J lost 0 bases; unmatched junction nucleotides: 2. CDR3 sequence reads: CAIRQGVSTDTQYF. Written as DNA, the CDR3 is TGTGCCATCAGACAGGGGGTTAGCACAGATACGCAGTATTTT.

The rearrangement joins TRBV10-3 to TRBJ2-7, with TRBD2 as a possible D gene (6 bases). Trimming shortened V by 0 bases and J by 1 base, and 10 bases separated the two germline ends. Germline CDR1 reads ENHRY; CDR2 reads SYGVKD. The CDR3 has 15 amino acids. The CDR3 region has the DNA TGTGCCATCAGTGAGTCTGCGGGGCAGTCCTACGAGCAGTACTTC. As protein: CAISESAGQSYEQYF.

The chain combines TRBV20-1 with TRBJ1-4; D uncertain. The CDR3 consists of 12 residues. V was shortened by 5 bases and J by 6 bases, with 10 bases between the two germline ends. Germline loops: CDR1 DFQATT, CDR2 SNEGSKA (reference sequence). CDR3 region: CSASRQDEKLFF. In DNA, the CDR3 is TGCAGTGCTTCCCGTCAGGATGAAAAACTGTTTTTT.

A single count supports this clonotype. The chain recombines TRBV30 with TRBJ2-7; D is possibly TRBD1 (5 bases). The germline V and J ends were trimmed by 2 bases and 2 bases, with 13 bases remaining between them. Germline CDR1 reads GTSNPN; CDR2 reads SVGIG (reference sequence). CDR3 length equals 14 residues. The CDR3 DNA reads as TGTGCCTGGAGTCGACAGTCCTATCCCTACGAGCAGTACTTC. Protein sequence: CAWSRQSYPYEQYF.

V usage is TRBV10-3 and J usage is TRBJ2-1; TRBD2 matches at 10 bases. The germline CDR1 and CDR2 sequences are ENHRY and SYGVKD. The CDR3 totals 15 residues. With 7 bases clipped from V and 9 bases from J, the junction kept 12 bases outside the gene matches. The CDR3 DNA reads TGTGCCATCACGAACGGGCTAGCGGGAGAGGGTGAGCAGTTCTTC. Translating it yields CAITNGLAGEGEQFF.

The CDR3 DNA reads as TGCAGCGTCACGGGACGGAGCTCTGGAAACACCATATATTTT. Translated: CSVTGRSSGNTIYF. V and J are TRBV29-1 and TRBJ1-3; weak D call: TRBD1 (5 bases). V lost 6 bases and J 0 bases, leaving 12 bases between the germline ends. Germline CDR1 reads SQVTM; CDR2 reads ANQGSEA. The CDR3 is 14 residues long.